This TCR beta chain was captured by sequencing in a study of shared clonotypes between healthy human individuals. Sequencing used immunoSEQ multiplex PCR; TCRdb keeps in-frame clones, though not all of them. The profile shows under 600,000 clones, almost 97% of them singletons. The study enrolled healthy HIV-negative adults without recent acute infections or vaccinations as donors. Nashville, Tennessee was home to all donors, who were Caucasian adults. Germline V gives CDR1 MNHEY, CDR2 SMNVEV (reference sequence). J was trimmed by 7 bases and V by 4 bases; bases with no gene match: 2. The CDR3 is 15 amino acids.

Source material: naive CD4+ T cells sorted from blood. Subset given: CD45RA+ positively selected. The source of this sequence is a woman in her 30s in good health. The genes are TRBV27 and TRBJ2-1; 15 bases map to TRBD2. CDR3 nucleotide sequence: TGTGCCAGCAGTTCCGGGACTAGCGGGAGGAATGAGCAGTTCTTC. Protein: CASSSGTSGRNEQFF.